The entry below describes one T cell receptor beta chain. Its antigen remains unidentified. No much larger clone exists at a distance of one base, and base qualities are not known. V gives up 2 bases and J gives up 10 bases, and the segment between their germline ends measures 9 bases. The CDR1 and CDR2 encoded by the germline V gene (reference sequence) are WNHNN and SYGVQD. The CDR3, from cysteine to phenylalanine, totals 13 residues. Just the 39-base CDR3 DNA is kept, in frame starting at base 1. The cohort consisted of 600 to 750 healthy bone marrow donors. Cohort members were all nominally healthy when sampled, although unrecorded immune exposures were likely present. The donor tested CMV seronegative, placing the donor among the roughly 400 seronegative members of the cohort. Every donor gave a peripheral blood sample, and the peripheral blood mononuclear cells from that sample were used for TCR beta sequencing. Genomic DNA was extracted from the blood cell samples with the Qiagen DNeasy Blood Extraction Kit.

The library was prepared using the immunoSEQ multiplex PCR assay. For the multiplex PCR, a mixture combining 60 forward primers for TCR Vbeta segments and 13 reverse primers for TCR Jbeta segments was used. Amplification of the CDR3 region of rearranged TCR beta genes was performed with a multiplex PCR assay on genomic DNA. The amplified TCR beta libraries were sequenced on the Illumina HiSeq System as 87-base-pair reads. As for how the authors treated the data: A later analysis counted tens of millions of unique TCR beta chains across the 550 to 750 repertoires, and roughly 9.9 million of these chains were shared by at least two donors. A nearest-neighbor algorithm error-corrected the raw reads and collapsed the reads into unique sequences, merging closely related sequences to remove PCR and sequencing errors. V, D and J gene segments were assigned by aligning CDR3 sequences to IMGT reference sequences. For a sequence to be retained, at least a six-nucleotide match to both a V gene segment and a J gene segment was required. Rearrangements were called productive when the CDR3 lacked stop codons and stayed in frame with V and J; all others were non-productive. CDR3 was defined according to IMGT convention as the region running from the second conserved V-encoded cysteine to the conserved J-encoded phenylalanine. The earlier analysis of about 610 of the donors excluded sequences that lacked an unambiguous match to a single V gene segment. In an earlier analysis of several hundred of the donors, a V segment was called functional when productive rearrangements were above 56.7%, and segregating when the standard deviation between donors exceeded 5%. A statistical classification framework was developed to diagnose cytomegalovirus status using the catalog of TCR beta chain sequences. A later analysis assigned V and J genes by comparing TCR nucleotide sequences with IMGT/GENE-DB human TR gene sequences. Using the TCRdist pipeline, a later analysis assigned CDR3 sequences along with most-parsimonious VDJ recombination scenarios. A later analysis defined each TCR beta chain by its CDR3 amino acid sequence plus V-gene family, and excluded reads lacking a unique V-gene family. As a way to deal with suspected cross-contamination and a sequencing artifact, a later analysis dropped over 550 nucleotide sequences that were highly shared and had low generation probability. For each public chain, a later analysis derived a clonal expansion index from normalized ranks of inferred template counts within each repertoire. In a later analysis, generation probabilities were computed with a VDJ recombination model fitted to out-of-frame rearrangements, and the resulting probabilities were checked against IGoR. A later analysis scored TCR-TCR, TCR-HLA and TCR-CMV co-occurrence with hypergeometric tests, applying a repertoire-size bias correction to TCR pairs. In a later analysis, false discovery rates were estimated by permuting HLA or CMV assignments 20 times. In a later analysis, co-occurring TCRs were grouped with DBSCAN, and TCRdist sequence similarity was added when clustering was performed within HLA-allele-positive subsets. Repertoires with fewer than 30,000 or more than 120,000 public chains were left out of co-occurrence clustering, as were about five repertoires with anomalous nucleotide sharing. What TCRdb holds here is the immuneACCESS table cut down to in-frame rearrangements. Part of the clones is not present; checked against another copy, under half of the missing clones reflect an unresolved V gene, and the others are unexplained. The D gene and trimming were derived from the DNA, and the V and J assignments and clone size from that table. The sample records some 98,000 clones, roughly two thirds of which are singletons. The leading ten clones occupy 2% to 3% of the sample.

The source of the sample is a study of cytomegalovirus exposure and HLA in healthy donors (dated by TCRdb to about 2017). Looking at the study overall: In an earlier analysis of under 750 of the donors, about 260 Gb of sequence data and just under 120 million unique TCR beta sequences from roughly 200 million T cells were reported. A separate validation cohort of 100 to 150 different subjects was used in addition to the approximately 640-subject first cohort. An early release covering more than 500 HLA-typed donors comprised approximately 290 gigabases of sequencing data and around 85 million unique TCR sequences. A later genetic analysis took genome-wide SNP genotypes for about 65% of the 666 donors and used that subset as a discovery cohort. About five DR-DQ haplotypes were treated as single units for association and clustering because of strong linkage in the cohort. To predict cytomegalovirus infection status, the study combined high-throughput TCR immunosequencing, statistical association of individual TCRs with disease status, and machine learning. A later analysis re-examined previously published TCR beta repertoires from roughly 720 donors and added high-resolution HLA genotyping to investigate patterns of TCR occurrence. The number of donors typed differed by locus, with roughly 629-640 for A, B, C, DRB1 and DQB1, roughly 520 for DQA1, 600 to 610 for DPA1, and roughly 450 for DPB1. The aim of the study was to test whether cataloging public T cell receptors could identify signatures of past pathogen exposure. Among 300 to 450 genotyped donors of the cohort, an average of around 240,000 unique TCR beta nucleotide sequences were sequenced per donor, roughly a sixth of them non-productive. Class I and class II HLA loci were covered by the typing at four-digit resolution. In an earlier analysis of more than 550 of the donors, high-throughput TCR beta sequencing was used to judge whether each TCR beta V gene segment behaved as functional or pseudogenic. The later analysis used no new phenotypic data to find candidate immune exposures, relying instead on TCR beta sequences and their occurrence across donors. Using immunosequencing, the study profiled T cell repertoires from 666 subjects and related those repertoires to cytomegalovirus serostatus. Alongside the repertoire data, information on donor age, sex, ethnicity and CMV serostatus was compiled. All discovery cohort repertoires had been generated using a single sequencing platform. The genetic ancestry cluster associated with self-reported Caucasian donors included roughly four fifths of the roughly 380 genotyped donors. Here is what the overall study found, with its caveats: CMV serostatus was the only immune exposure information available for the cohort. The sequencing pipeline was judged likely to have produced a cluster of highly shared sequence variants as a technical artifact. Sequencing depth was assumed to be roughly uniform across donors in the presence/absence analyses, though that assumption may not hold. In a later analysis, 16,951 TCR beta sequences were associated with specific HLA alleles at a false discovery rate of 0.05. This cohort had only TCR beta chains sequenced, and the lack of alpha or paired-chain data limited which features could be detected. In a later analysis, the rate of TCR association differed among HLA loci, with DRB1 alleles having the most associated TCRs and HLA-C alleles having the fewest. An association between a missense DCLRE1C variant and V-gene and J-gene trimming of TCR beta chains was found in a later genetic analysis and replicated in an independent cohort. A further reported finding was that TCR beta sequences accurately predicted the HLA-A and HLA-B alleles for most subjects in the first cohort. It was suggested by the authors that the approach could potentially be generalized to other disease states and immunological phenotypes. Because counts were too low, seventeen rarely observed V segments, including chromosome 9 orphons, were left out of the earlier analysis of about 500 of the donors. While some public TCRs were present in many individuals, most TCR sequences turned up only very rarely across donors. In a later analysis, several top co-occurrence clusters were reported to appear linked to parvovirus B19, influenza, CMV and Epstein-Barr virus. Because HLA typing was missing for some donors at each locus, association tests included only the typed subset. A few of the identified cytomegalovirus-associated TCR beta chains were confirmed in vitro to be specific for cytomegalovirus antigens. Strong co-occurrence of HLA alleles, especially DR and DQ, made assigning TCR associations to individual alleles difficult. In an earlier analysis of fewer than 750 of the donors, most TCR beta V segments were observed in productive rearrangements about 87% or about 30% of the time, broadly matching IMGT annotations. In a later genetic analysis, fewer N-insertions in productive TCRs were reported among donors in an Asian-associated ancestry cluster than the roughly 700-donor mean. Linkage disequilibrium might explain the correlated functional status among segregating V segments, but an unknown experimental factor could not be ruled out. A later analysis found that most CMV-associated TCR beta chains appeared HLA-restricted, with HLA associations seemingly driven largely by CMV exposure. In a later analysis, HLA-associated TCR beta chains were found to be more clonally expanded and to have lower generation probabilities than equally common non-associated chains. The classifier was reported to diagnose cytomegalovirus status with high specificity and sensitivity in both the original cohort and the validation cohort. Some IMGT-functional V segments, including TRBV6-2 and TRBV6-3, could not be told apart with the 87-base-pair reads, so those segments were excluded. In the study, 150 to 200 TCR beta chains were listed as associated with cytomegalovirus.

The V gene is TRBV10-1 and the J gene is TRBJ1-6; confidence is insufficient to name the D gene. The receptor's source is a man in his fifties or sixties in good health and CMV-seronegative. The sample comprised PBMCs. The CDR3 loop reads CASSEGLGSPLHF. The DNA sequence is given as TGCGCCAGCAGTGAGGGTTTGGGCTCACCCCTCCACTTT.